This T cell receptor beta chain was recorded in a study of high-grade serous ovarian cancer treatment subgroups (dated by TCRdb to 2020 to 2022). For the wider study: Sequencing yielded a mean of 14,192 reads and approximately 7,000 unique TCR beta rearrangements per sample. The study profiled TCR beta repertoires in high-grade serous ovarian cancer patients grouped by complete gross resection or neoadjuvant chemotherapy response under a laparoscopic triage algorithm. Of the approximately 30 patients in the cohort, some ten had no residual disease after primary surgery (R0), some ten were excellent NACT responders, and some ten were poor NACT responders. Each patient contributed one primary tumor and two metastatic tumor samples, giving some 90 samples in total. What the research found in general, with its limitations: Spatial information was not captured by bulk tumor TCR sequencing, so insight into HGSC tumor complexity and diversity was limited. TCR clonal relatedness showed a positive correlation with neoantigen level and a trend toward positive correlation with copy number variation and mutation load from whole-genome sequencing. Tumors from the same patient had repertoire similarity ranging from roughly 0.1 to 0.85, while tumors from different patients showed almost no similarity. The TCR repertoire analyses centered on CDR3, and CDR1 and CDR2 were not analyzed.

Based on the germline V gene, the CDR1 and CDR2 sequences are SGHVS and FQNEAQ. V lost 0 bases and J lost 9 bases; the stretch between them is 9 bases long. Measured from the cysteine to the phenylalanine, the CDR3 is 13 residues long. The sequence is cut down to CDR3 DNA, 39 bases in frame from base 1. About this clone itself: Its antigen is still unknown. No quality values exist for individual bases; no much larger clone is one base distant.

Tumor samples were obtained before definitive surgery or chemotherapy. Genomic DNA was extracted by the MD Anderson Biospecimen Extraction Resource, and TCR sequencing was done by the MD Anderson Cancer Genomics Laboratory. The roughly 99 tumor samples underwent high-throughput TCR profiling with ImmunoSEQ. Turning to the authors' computational methods: The repertoire diversity metrics included richness (unique productive sequences), clonality, evenness and relatedness, and the Bhattacharyya coefficient was used to measure similarity between samples. A sensitivity analysis excluded TCRs with fewer than two reads and gave consistent conclusions. Drawn from immuneACCESS, this table holds only the in-frame rearrangements with V and J called that TCRdb kept. Clones are partly lost; checked studies trace under half to an unresolved V gene and leave the rest unexplained. V, J and clone size derive from that table, while D and trimming were established from the DNA sequence. This sample lists roughly 5,300 clones; around 75% were detected once. Together, the top ten hold 4.5% to 7% of the sample.

Input material: tumor tissue. The clonotype was recovered from a human patient with high-grade serous ovarian cancer. This sequence uses TRBV7-8 and TRBJ2-1; no D segment can be confidently identified. At the DNA level, the sequence is TGTGCCAGCAGCTTAGCACGTTACGGTGAGCAGTTCTTC. This codes for CASSLARYGEQFF. When the CDR3 is completed using the reference TRBV7-8 and TRBJ2-1 genes on either side, the full variable domain is GAGVSQSPRYKVAKRGQDVALRCDPISGHVSLFWYQQALGQGPEFLTYFQNEAQLDKSGLPSDRFFAERPEGSVSTLKIQRTQQEDSAVYLCASSLARYGEQFFGPGTRLTVL.